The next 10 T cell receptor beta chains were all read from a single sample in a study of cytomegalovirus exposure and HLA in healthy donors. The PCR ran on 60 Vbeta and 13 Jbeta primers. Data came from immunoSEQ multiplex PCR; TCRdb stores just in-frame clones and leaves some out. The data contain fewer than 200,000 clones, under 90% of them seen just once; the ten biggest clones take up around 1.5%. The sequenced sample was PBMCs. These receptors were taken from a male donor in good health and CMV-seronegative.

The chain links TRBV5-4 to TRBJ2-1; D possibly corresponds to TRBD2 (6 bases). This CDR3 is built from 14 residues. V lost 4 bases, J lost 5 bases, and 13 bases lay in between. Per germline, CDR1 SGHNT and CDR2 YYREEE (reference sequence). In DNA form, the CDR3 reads TGTGCCAGCAGCCCTGACGGGACTCACAATGAGCAGTTCTTC. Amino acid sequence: CASSPDGTHNEQFF.

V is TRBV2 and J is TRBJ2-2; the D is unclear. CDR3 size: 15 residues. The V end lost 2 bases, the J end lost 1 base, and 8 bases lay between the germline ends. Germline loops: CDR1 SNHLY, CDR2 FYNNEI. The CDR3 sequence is CASSENYLNTGELFF. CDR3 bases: TGTGCCAGCAGTGAAAACTACTTGAACACCGGGGAGCTGTTTTTT.

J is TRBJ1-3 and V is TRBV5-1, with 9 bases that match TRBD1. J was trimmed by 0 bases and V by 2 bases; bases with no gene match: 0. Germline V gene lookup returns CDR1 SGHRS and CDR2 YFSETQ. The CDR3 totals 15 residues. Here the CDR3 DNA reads TGCGCCAGCAGCTTACAGGGGGCCTCTGGAAACACCATATATTTT. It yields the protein CASSLQGASGNTIYF.

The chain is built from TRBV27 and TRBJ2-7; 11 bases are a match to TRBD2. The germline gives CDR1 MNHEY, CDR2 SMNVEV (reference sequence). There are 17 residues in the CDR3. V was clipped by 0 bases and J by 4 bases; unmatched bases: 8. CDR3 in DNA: TGTGCCAGCAGTTTATCCGTGCTTAGCGGGGGGGCTTACGAGCAGTACTTC. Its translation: CASSLSVLSGGAYEQYF.

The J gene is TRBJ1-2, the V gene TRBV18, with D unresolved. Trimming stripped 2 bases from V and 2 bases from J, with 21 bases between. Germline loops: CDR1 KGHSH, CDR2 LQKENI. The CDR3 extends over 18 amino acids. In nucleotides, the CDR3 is TGTGCCAGCTCACCATACAGCCGACGACTACATCTGAACTATGGCTACACCTTC. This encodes CASSPYSRRLHLNYGYTF.

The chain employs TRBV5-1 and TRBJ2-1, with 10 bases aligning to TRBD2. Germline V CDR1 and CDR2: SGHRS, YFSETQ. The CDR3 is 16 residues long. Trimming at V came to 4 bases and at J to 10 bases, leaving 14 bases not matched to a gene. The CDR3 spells CASSLLSVASGGEQFF. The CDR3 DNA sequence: TGCGCCAGCAGCCTGCTATCGGTGGCTAGCGGGGGAGAGCAGTTCTTC. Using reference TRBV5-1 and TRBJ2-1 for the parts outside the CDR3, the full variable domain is KAGVTQTPRYLIKTRGQQVTLSCSPISGHRSVSWYQQTPGQGLQFLFEYFSETQRNKGNFPGRFSGRQFSNSRSEMNVSTLELGDSALYLCASSLLSVASGGEQFFGPGTRLTVL.

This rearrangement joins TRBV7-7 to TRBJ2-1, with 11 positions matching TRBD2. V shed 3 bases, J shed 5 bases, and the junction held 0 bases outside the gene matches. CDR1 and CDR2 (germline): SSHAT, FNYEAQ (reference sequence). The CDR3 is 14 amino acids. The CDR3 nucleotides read TGTGCCAGCAGCTTGGGACTAGCGGACAATGAGCAGTTCTTC. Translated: CASSLGLADNEQFF.

CDR3 nucleotides: TGTGCCAGCAGCTCACAGGGTTTTGAGGTCACCGGGGAGCTGTTTTTT. It translates to CASSSQGFEVTGELFF. V usage is TRBV5-6 and J usage is TRBJ2-2, with a tentative D call TRBD1 (6 bases). This CDR3 region has 16 residues. Trimming took 3 bases from V and 4 from J, leaving 16 bases between them. Looked up from germline, CDR1 is SGHDT and CDR2 is YYEEEE.

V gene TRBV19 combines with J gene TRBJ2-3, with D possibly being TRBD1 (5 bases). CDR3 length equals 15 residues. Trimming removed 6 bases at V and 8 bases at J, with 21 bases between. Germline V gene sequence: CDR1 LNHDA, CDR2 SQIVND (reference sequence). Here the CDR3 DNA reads TGTGCCAGTAGCTCGGCAGGGATGGCACAGAGTACGCAGTATTTT. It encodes CASSSAGMAQSTQYF.

The CDR3 region has the DNA TGTGCCAGCTCACCTAACAGGGATATGAACACTGAAGCTTTCTTT. It translates to CASSPNRDMNTEAFF. The rearrangement links TRBV18 to TRBJ1-1; D is possibly TRBD1 (6 bases). This CDR3 spans 15 amino acids. V was clipped by 3 bases and J by 0 bases, with 11 bases between them. Germline CDR1 KGHSH, CDR2 LQKENI.